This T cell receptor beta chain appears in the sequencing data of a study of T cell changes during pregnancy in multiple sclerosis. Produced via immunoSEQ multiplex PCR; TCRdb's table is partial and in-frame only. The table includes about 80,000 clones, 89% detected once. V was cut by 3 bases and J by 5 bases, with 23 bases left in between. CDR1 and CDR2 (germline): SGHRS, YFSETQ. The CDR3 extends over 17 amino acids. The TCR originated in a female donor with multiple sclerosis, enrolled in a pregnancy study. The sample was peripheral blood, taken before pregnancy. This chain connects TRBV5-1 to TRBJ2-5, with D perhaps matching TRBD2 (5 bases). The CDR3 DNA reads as TGCGCCAGCAGCTCCGGAGGTGCCAGCGATCGTATTGAGACCCAGTACTTC. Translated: CASSSGGASDRIETQYF.